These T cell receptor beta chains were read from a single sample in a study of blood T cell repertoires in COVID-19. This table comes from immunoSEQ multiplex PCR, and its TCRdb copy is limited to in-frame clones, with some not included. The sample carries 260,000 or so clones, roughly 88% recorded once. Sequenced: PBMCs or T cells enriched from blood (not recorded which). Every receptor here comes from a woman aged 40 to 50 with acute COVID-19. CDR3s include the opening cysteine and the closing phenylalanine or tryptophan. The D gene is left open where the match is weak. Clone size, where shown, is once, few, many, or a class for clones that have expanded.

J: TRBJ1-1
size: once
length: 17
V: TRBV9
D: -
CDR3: CASSVDPVRGLNTEAFF
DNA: TGTGCCAGCAGCGTAGACCCGGTAAGGGGCTTGAACACTGAAGCTTTCTTT

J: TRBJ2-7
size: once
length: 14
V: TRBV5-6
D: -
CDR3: CASRFRGPSYEQYF
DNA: TGTGCCAGCAGGTTTAGAGGGCCGAGCTACGAGCAGTACTTC

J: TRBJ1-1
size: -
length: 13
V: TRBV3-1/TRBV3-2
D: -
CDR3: CASSQEGRPEAFF
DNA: TGTGCCAGCAGCCAAGAGGGCCGGCCTGAAGCTTTCTTT

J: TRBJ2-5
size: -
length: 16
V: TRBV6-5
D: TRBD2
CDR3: CASSYSGSGSQETQYF
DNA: TGTGCCAGCAGTTACTCGGGTAGCGGGAGTCAAGAGACCCAGTACTTC

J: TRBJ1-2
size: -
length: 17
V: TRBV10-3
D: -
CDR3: CAISATSERAATYGYTF
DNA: TGTGCCATCAGTGCGACATCCGAGAGGGCAGCGACCTATGGCTACACCTTC

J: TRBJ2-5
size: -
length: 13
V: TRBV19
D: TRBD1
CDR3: CASSMTGPETQYF
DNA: TGTGCCAGTAGTATGACAGGGCCAGAGACCCAGTACTTC

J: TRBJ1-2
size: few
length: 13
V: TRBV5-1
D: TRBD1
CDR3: CASSSEGARGYTF
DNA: TGCGCCAGCAGCTCTGAGGGGGCGAGGGGCTACACCTTC

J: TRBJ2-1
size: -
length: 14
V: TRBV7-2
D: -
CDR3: CASSPAGGYNEQFF
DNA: TGTGCCAGCAGCCCAGCGGGTGGGTACAATGAGCAGTTCTTC

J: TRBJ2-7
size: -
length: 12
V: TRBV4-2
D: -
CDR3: CASSQDYYEQYF
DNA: TGTGCCAGCAGCCAAGACTACTACGAGCAGTACTTC

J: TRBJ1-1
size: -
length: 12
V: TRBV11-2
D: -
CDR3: CASSLPGTEAFF
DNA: TGTGCCAGCAGCTTACCGGGCACTGAAGCTTTCTTT

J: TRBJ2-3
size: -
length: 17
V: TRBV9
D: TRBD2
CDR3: CASSVGRVAGGSDTQYF
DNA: TGTGCCAGCAGCGTTGGCCGGGTAGCGGGAGGGTCAGATACGCAGTATTTT

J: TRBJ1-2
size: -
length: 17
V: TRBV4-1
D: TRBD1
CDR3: CASSPESDRGRVYGYTF
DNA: TGCGCCAGCAGCCCCGAATCGGACAGGGGGCGAGTCTATGGCTACACCTTC

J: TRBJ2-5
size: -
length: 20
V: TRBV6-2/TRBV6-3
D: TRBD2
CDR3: CASSYSMTSGRARKEETQYF
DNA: TGTGCCAGCAGTTACTCGATGACTAGCGGGAGAGCTCGGAAGGAAGAGACCCAGTACTTC

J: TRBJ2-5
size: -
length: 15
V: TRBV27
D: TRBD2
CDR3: CASGGLAGGFETQYF
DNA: TGTGCCAGCGGGGGACTAGCGGGAGGATTTGAGACCCAGTACTTC

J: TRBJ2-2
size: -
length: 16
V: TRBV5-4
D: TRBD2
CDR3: CASSQGLAGVHGELFF
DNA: TGTGCCAGCAGCCAAGGGCTAGCGGGAGTGCACGGGGAGCTGTTTTTT

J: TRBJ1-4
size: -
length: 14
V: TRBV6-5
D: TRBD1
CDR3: CASSGTVNNEKLFF
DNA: TGTGCCAGCAGCGGGACAGTTAATAATGAAAAACTGTTTTTT

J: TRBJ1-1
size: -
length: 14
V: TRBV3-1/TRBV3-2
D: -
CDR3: CASSQELRDTEAFF
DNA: TGTGCCAGCAGCCAAGAGTTGAGGGACACTGAAGCTTTCTTT

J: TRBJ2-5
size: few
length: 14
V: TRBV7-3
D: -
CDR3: CASSLAGFSETQYF
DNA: TGTGCCAGCAGCTTAGCGGGATTCTCAGAGACCCAGTACTTC

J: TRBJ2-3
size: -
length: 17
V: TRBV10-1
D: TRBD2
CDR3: CASNTSGRGSKSDTQYF
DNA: TGCGCCAGCAATACTAGCGGGAGGGGAAGTAAGTCAGATACGCAGTATTTT

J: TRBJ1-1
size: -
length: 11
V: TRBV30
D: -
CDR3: CAWDSRGGAFF
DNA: TGTGCCTGGGACAGCCGAGGCGGGGCTTTCTTT

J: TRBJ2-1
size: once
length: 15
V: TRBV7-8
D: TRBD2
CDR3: CASSFSGRSYNEQFF
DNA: TGTGCCAGCAGCTTTAGCGGGCGCTCCTACAATGAGCAGTTCTTC

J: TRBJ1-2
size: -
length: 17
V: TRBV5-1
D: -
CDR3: CASSLVGREVQDAGYTF
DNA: TGCGCCAGCAGCTTGGTGGGCAGGGAAGTCCAGGATGCTGGCTACACCTTC

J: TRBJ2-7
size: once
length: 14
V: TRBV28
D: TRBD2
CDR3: CASSLGLAGVEQYF
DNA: TGTGCCAGCAGTTTGGGGCTAGCGGGAGTCGAGCAGTACTTC

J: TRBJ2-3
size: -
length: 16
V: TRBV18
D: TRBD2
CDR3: CASSPPGTSGRDTQYF
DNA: TGTGCCAGCTCACCGCCCGGAACTAGCGGGAGAGATACGCAGTATTTT

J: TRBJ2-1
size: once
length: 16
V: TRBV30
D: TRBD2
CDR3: CAWSGSGSSSYNEQFF
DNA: TGTGCCTGGAGTGGGAGCGGGAGTTCTAGCTACAATGAGCAGTTCTTC

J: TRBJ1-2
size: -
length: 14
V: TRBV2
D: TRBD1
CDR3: CARGQGQGLYGYTF
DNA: TGTGCCAGGGGACAGGGACAGGGCCTATATGGCTACACCTTC

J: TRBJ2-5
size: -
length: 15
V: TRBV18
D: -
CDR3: CASSPVMGAGGTQYF
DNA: TGTGCCAGCTCACCAGTGATGGGCGCCGGTGGGACCCAGTACTTC

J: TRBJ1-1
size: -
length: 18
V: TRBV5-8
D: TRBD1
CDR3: CASSFSSGQGQFTEGSFF
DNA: TGTGCCAGCAGCTTTTCCTCGGGACAGGGCCAATTTACTGAAGGATCTTTCTTT

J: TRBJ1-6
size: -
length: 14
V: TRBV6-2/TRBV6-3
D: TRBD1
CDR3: CASIPGTGISPLHF
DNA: TGTGCCAGCATCCCGGGGACAGGGATATCACCCCTCCACTTT

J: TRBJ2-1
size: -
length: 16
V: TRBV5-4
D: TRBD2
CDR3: CASSPWTSGHYNEQFF
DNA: TGTGCCAGCAGCCCGTGGACTAGCGGACACTACAATGAGCAGTTCTTC

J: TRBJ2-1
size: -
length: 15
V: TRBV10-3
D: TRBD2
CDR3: CAISDRGSGSNEQFF
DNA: TGTGCCATCAGTGACCGCGGGAGTGGCAGCAATGAGCAGTTCTTC

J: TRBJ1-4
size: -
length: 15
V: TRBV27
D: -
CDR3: CASSAASTLNEKLFF
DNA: TGTGCCAGCAGTGCGGCGTCTACTCTGAATGAAAAACTGTTTTTT

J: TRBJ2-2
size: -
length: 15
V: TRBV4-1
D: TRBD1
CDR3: CASSQVGQGLGELFF
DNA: TGCGCCAGCAGCCAGGTGGGACAGGGACTCGGGGAGCTGTTTTTT

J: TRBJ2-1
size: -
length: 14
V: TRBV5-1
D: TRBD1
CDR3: CASSPAPDRDEQFF
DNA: TGCGCCAGCAGCCCGGCCCCGGACAGGGATGAGCAGTTCTTC

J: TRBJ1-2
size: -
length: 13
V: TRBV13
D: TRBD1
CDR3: CASSLGQGDGYTF
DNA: TGTGCCAGCAGCTTAGGTCAGGGGGACGGCTACACCTTC

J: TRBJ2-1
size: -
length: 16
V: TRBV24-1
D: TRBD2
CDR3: CATSGTSGPSYNEQFF
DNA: TGTGCCACCAGTGGGACTAGCGGCCCCTCCTACAATGAGCAGTTCTTC

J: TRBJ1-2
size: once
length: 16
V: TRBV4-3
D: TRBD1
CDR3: CASSQDFSQGAEGYTF
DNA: TGCGCCAGCAGCCAAGACTTTAGCCAGGGGGCGGAAGGCTACACCTTC

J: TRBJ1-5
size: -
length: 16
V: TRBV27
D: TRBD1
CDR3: CASKDQGAGSNQPQHF
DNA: TGTGCCAGCAAGGATCAGGGGGCTGGTAGCAATCAGCCCCAGCATTTT

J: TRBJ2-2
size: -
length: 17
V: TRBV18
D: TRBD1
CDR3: CASSPSTGGLIPGELFF
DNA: TGTGCCAGCTCACCATCTACAGGGGGCCTCATCCCCGGGGAGCTGTTTTTT

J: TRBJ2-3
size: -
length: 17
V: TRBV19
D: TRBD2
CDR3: CASSNQLAGGPTDTQYF
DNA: TGTGCCAGTAGCAACCAGCTAGCGGGAGGGCCTACAGATACGCAGTATTTT

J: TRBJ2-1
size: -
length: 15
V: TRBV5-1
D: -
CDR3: CASSVGFRGYNEQFF
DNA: TGCGCCAGCAGCGTAGGGTTTAGGGGTTACAATGAGCAGTTCTTC

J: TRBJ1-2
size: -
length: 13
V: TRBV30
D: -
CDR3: CAWSVLLPYGYTF
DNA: TGTGCCTGGAGTGTACTACTGCCCTATGGCTACACCTTC

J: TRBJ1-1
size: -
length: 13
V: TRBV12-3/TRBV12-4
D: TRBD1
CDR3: CASSLDRKSEAFF
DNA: TGTGCCAGCAGTTTGGACAGGAAGTCTGAAGCTTTCTTT

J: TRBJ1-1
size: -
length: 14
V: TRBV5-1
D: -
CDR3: CASNLGGEDTEAFF
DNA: TGCGCCAGCAATCTAGGAGGGGAGGACACTGAAGCTTTCTTT

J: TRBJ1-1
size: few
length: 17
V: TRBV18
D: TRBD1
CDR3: CASSPEPPDRANTEAFF
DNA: TGTGCCAGCTCACCCGAACCCCCGGACAGGGCGAACACTGAAGCTTTCTTT

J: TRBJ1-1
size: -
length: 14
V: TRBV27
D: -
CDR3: CASRGVRGGTEAFF
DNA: TGTGCCAGCCGCGGGGTACGGGGGGGAACTGAAGCTTTCTTT

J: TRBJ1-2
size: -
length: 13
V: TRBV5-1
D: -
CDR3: CASRLTANYGYTF
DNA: TGCGCCAGCAGACTGACAGCTAACTATGGCTACACCTTC

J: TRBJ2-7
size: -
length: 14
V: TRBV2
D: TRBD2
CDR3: CASSEVAGGYEQYF
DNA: TGTGCCAGCAGTGAAGTTGCGGGGGGCTACGAGCAGTACTTC

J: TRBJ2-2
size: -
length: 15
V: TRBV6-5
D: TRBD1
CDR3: CASSRDSYNTGELFF
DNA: TGTGCCAGCAGTAGGGACAGCTACAACACCGGGGAGCTGTTTTTT

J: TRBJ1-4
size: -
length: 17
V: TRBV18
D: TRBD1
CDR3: CASSTTAAGTGDEKLFF
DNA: TGTGCCAGCTCTACCACCGCTGCCGGGACAGGGGACGAAAAACTGTTTTTT

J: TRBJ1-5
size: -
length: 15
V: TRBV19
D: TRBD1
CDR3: CASSRLQGASQPQHF
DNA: TGTGCCAGTAGTCGCTTACAGGGGGCGAGTCAGCCCCAGCATTTT

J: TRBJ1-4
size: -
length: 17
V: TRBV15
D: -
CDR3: CATSSSREGVPNEKLFF
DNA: TGTGCCACCAGCAGTTCAAGGGAGGGGGTACCTAATGAAAAACTGTTTTTT

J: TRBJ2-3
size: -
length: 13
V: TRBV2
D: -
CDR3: CASRLRQEGLQYF
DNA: TGTGCCAGCAGGCTGCGCCAGGAGGGTCTGCAGTATTTT

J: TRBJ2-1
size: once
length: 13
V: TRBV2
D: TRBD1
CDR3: CASSEAVRDRELF
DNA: TGTGCCAGCAGTGAAGCGGTCCGGGACAGGGAGCTCTTC

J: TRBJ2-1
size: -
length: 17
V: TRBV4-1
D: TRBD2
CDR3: CASSQVNLVAGGNEQFF
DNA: TGCGCCAGCAGCCAAGTTAATTTAGTAGCGGGAGGTAATGAGCAGTTCTTC

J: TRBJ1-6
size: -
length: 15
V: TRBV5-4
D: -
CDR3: CASSLNQGADSPLHF
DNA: TGTGCCAGCAGCTTGAATCAGGGCGCAGATTCACCCCTCCACTTT

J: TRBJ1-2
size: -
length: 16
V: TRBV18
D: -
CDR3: CASSPPLGATNYGYTF
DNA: TGTGCCAGCTCACCACCCCTGGGAGCTACGAACTATGGCTACACCTTC

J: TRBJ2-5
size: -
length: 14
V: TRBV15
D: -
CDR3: CATSRDVVQETQYF
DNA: TGTGCCACCAGCAGAGACGTTGTTCAAGAGACCCAGTACTTC